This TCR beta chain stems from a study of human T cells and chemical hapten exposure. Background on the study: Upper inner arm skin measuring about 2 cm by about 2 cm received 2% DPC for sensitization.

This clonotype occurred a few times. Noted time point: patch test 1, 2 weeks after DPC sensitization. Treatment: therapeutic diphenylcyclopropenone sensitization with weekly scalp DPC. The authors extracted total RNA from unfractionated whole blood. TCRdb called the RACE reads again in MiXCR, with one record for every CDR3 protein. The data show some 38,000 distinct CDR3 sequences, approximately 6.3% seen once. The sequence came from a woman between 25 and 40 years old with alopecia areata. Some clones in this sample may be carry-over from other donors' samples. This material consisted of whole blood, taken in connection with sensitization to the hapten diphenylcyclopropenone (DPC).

The CDR3 region is CASSLGPSGGSTDTQYF. CDR3 sequence (DNA): TGTGCCAGCAGCTTAGGGCCTTCAGGGGGCTCCACAGATACGCAGTATTTT. The chain is built from TRBV7-8 and TRBJ2-3; TRBD1 matches at 8 bases. The CDR3 length is 17 residues. In germline, CDR1 is SGHVS, CDR2 FQNEAQ. Germline trimming cut 1 base from V and 2 bases from J; bases unmatched to any gene: 8.